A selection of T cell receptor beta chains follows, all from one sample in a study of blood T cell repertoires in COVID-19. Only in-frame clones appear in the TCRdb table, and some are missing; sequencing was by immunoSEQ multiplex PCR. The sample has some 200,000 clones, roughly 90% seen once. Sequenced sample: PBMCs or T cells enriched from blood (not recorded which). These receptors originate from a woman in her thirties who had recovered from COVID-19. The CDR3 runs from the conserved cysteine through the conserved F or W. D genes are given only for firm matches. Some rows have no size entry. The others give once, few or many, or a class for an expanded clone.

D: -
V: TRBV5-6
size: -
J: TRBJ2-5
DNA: TGTGCCAGCAGCTTGGAAAGACAGGTTGGAGAGACCCAGTACTTC
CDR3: CASSLERQVGETQYF

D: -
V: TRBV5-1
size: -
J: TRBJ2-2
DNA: TGCGCCAGCAGCTTGGATATTGGAGGACCGCCACTGAACACCGGGGAGCTGTTTTTT
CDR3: CASSLDIGGPPLNTGELFF

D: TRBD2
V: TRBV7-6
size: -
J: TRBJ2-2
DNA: TGTGCCAGCAGCTTATTCCGCACTAGCGGGGGAATCGACGGGGAGCTGTTTTTT
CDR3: CASSLFRTSGGIDGELFF

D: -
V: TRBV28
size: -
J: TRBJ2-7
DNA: TGTGCCAGCTCCCCCTACTTCTACGAGCAGTACTTC
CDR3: CASSPYFYEQYF

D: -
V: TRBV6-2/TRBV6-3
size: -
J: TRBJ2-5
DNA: TGTGCCAGCAGTTACGGGCCAGCAAAGCGGTTGAGAGAGACCCAGTACTTC
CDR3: CASSYGPAKRLRETQYF

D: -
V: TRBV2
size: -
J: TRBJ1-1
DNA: TGTGCCAGCAGTGAGAATACGGGCACTGAAGCTTTCTTT
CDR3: CASSENTGTEAFF

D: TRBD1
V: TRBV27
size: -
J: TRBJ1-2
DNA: TGTGCCAGTCATCCACAGGGGGCAGCGAACTATGGCTACACCTTC
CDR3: CASHPQGAANYGYTF

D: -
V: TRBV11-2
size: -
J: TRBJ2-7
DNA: TGTGCCAGCAGCTTAGCCCCAGGGGCGCGGGAGCAGTACTTC
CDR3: CASSLAPGAREQYF

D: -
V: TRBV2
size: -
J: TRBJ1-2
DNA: TGTGCCAGCAGTGAACGGGGAGCGGGATACTATGGCTACACCTTC
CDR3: CASSERGAGYYGYTF

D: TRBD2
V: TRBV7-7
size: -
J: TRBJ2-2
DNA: TGTGCCAGCAGCCCCCGACTAGCGGGAGACACCGGGGAGCTGTTTTTT
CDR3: CASSPRLAGDTGELFF

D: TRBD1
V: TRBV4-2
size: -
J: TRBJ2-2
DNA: TGTGCCAGCAGCCAAGGACAGGGGGCAACAGGGGAGCTGTTTTTT
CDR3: CASSQGQGATGELFF

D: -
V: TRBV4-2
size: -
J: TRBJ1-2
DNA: TGTGCCAGCAGCCAAGATATCCCGACCGGCAGGGTGGCGGATTACTATGGCTACACCTTC
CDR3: CASSQDIPTGRVADYYGYTF

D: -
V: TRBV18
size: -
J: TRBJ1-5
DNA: TGTGCCAGCTCACCCCACGCGGGACTGATTAGCAATCAGCCCCAGCATTTT
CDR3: CASSPHAGLISNQPQHF

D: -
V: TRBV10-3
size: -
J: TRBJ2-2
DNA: TGTGCCATCAGAAGGGTAGCAGGGACCGGGGAGCTGTTTTTT
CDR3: CAIRRVAGTGELFF

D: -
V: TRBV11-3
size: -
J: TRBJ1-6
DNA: TGTGCCAGCAGCGGCCTTTGGTCACCCCTCCACTTT
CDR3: CASSGLWSPLHF

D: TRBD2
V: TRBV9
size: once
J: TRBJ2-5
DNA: TGTGCCAGCAGCGGAGGGACTAGCGGGGGTTTCCAAGAGACCCAGTACTTC
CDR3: CASSGGTSGGFQETQYF

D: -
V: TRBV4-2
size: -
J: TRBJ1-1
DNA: TGTGCCAGCAGCCTGAGACAGGACACTGAAGCTTTCTTT
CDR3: CASSLRQDTEAFF

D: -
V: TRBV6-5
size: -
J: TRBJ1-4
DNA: TGTGCCAGCAGTTACTCCGCAGGATTTAATGAAAAACTGTTTTTT
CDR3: CASSYSAGFNEKLFF

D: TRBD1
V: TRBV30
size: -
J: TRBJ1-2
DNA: TGTGCCTGGAGGGCAGGACAGGGAGAACCTACTAACTATGGCTACACCTTC
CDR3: CAWRAGQGEPTNYGYTF

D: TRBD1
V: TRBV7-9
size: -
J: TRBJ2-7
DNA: TGTGCCAGCAGCCCGGCAATGGCCGGGACAGTCTACGAGCAGTACTTC
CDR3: CASSPAMAGTVYEQYF

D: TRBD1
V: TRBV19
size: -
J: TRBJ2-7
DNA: TGTGCCAGTAGTGGACAGGGAAGGAACTACGAGCAGTACTTC
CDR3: CASSGQGRNYEQYF

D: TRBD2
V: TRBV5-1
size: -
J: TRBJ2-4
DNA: TGCGCCAGCAGCCCGGGGGGAGACATTCAGTACTTC
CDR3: CASSPGGDIQYF

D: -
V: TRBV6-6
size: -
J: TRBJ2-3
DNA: TGTGCCAGCAGGGACCCAGGGGCAGATACGCAGTATTTT
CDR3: CASRDPGADTQYF

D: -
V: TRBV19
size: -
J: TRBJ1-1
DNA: TGTGCCAGTAGTATCGGAGGGATCCTGAACACTGAAGCTTTCTTT
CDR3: CASSIGGILNTEAFF

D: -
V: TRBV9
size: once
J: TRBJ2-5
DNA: TGTGCCAGCAGCGTAGGGCCGGGAATGGAGACCCAGTACTTC
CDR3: CASSVGPGMETQYF

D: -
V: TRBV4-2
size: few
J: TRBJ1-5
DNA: TGTGCCAGCAGCCAAGATCTCAGCGATGGGAGTCAGCCCCAGCATTTT
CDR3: CASSQDLSDGSQPQHF

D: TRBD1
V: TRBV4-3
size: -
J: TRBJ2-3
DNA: TGCGCCAGCAGCCAAGCCCCGGGACAGGGGGCTTATGATACGCAGTATTTT
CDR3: CASSQAPGQGAYDTQYF

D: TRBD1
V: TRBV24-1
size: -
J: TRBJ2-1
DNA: TGTGCCACCAGTCCCGGGACAGGGGTTTACAATGAGCAGTTCTTC
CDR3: CATSPGTGVYNEQFF

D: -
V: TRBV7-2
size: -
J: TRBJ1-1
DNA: TGTGCCAGCAGCTTAGAGCGGGGGCTTGGCACTGAAGCTTTCTTT
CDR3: CASSLERGLGTEAFF

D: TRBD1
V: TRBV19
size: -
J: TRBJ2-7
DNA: TGTGCCAGTAGCCCCGGGACAGGGGCCTACGAGCAGTACTTC
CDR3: CASSPGTGAYEQYF

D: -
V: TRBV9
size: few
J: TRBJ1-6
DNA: TGTGCCAGCAGCGTAGCTGCGGGACTTCCTAATTCACCCCTCCACTTT
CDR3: CASSVAAGLPNSPLHF

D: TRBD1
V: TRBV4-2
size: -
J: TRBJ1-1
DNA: TGTGCCAGCAGCCAGACAGGGATAACTGAAGCTTTCTTT
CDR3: CASSQTGITEAFF

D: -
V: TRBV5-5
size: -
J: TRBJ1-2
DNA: TGTGCCAGCAGCTTGGGCGGCCGCTACTATGGCTACACCTTC
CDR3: CASSLGGRYYGYTF

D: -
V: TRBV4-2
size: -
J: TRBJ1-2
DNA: TGTGCCAGCAGCCAAGAAAGGGGGAACTATGGCTACACCTTC
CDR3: CASSQERGNYGYTF

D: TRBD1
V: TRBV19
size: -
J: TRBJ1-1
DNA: TGTGCCAGTAGCAAAGGACAGGGCCAAATGAACACTGAAGCTTTCTTT
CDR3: CASSKGQGQMNTEAFF

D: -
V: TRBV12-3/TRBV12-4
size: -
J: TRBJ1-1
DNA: TGTGCCAGCAGCACCGGGATTAACACTGAAGCTTTCTTT
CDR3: CASSTGINTEAFF

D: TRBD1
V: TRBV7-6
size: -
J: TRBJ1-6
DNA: TGTGCCAGCAGCCAGGGGGCGGGTTCACCCCTCCACTTT
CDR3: CASSQGAGSPLHF

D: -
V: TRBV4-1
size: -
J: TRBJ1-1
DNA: TGCGCCAGCAGCCAAGAGCCTAAGAACACTGAAGCTTTCTTT
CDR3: CASSQEPKNTEAFF

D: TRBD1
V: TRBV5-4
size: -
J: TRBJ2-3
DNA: TGTGCCAGCAGATACAGGGGTGATACGCAGTATTTT
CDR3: CASRYRGDTQYF

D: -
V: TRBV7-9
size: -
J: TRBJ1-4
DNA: TGTGCCAGCAGCACCCGGAGTAACTCGGAACTGTTTTTT
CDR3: CASSTRSNSELFF

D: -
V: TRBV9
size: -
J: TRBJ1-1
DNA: TGTGCCAGCAGCGTTTCCGGGACACAGGACACTGAAGCTTTCTTT
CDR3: CASSVSGTQDTEAFF

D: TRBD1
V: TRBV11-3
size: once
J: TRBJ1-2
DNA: TGTGCCAGCAGCTTAGATCACGGGACAGGCTATGGCTACACCTTC
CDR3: CASSLDHGTGYGYTF

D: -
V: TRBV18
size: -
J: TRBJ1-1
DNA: TGTGCCAGCTCACCCGTACAGGGTATCGGCACTGAAGCTTTCTTT
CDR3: CASSPVQGIGTEAFF

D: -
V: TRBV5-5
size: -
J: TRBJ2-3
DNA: TGTGCCAGCAGCTTTTATCGGAGCACAGATACGCAGTATTTT
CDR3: CASSFYRSTDTQYF

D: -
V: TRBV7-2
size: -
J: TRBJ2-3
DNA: TGTGCCAGCAGCTTGTATGGCGGCGTCTCAGCAGATACGCAGTATTTT
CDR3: CASSLYGGVSADTQYF

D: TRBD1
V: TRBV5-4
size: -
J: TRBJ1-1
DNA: TGTGCCAGCAGCGAAGGACAGGGGGCGAGGGTATGGCCTGAAGCTTTCTTT
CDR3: CASSEGQGARVWPEAFF

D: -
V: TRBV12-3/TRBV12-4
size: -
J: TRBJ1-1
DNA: TGTGCCAGCAGTTTCAGAACTGAAGCTTTCTTT
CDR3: CASSFRTEAFF

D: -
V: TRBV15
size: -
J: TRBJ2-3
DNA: TGTGCCACCAGCAGAGCTGTAGCGAGCGGTTATGGAGATACGCAGTATTTT
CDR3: CATSRAVASGYGDTQYF

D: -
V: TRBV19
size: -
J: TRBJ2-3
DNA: TGTGCCAGTAGTATGAGAGGGCAAATAGGCACAGATACGCAGTATTTT
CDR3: CASSMRGQIGTDTQYF

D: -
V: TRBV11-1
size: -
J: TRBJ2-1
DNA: TGTGCCAGCAGCTTTAGCACCAATGAGCAGTTCTTC
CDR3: CASSFSTNEQFF

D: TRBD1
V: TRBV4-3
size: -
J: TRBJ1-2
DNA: TGCGCCAGCAGCCCGGAACAGGGGCTCTCCTATGGCTACACCTTC
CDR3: CASSPEQGLSYGYTF

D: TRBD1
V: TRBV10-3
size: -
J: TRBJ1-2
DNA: TGTGCCATCAGTGAAGGACAGGGGCATGGCTACACCTTC
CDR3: CAISEGQGHGYTF

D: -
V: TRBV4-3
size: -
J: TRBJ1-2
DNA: TGCGCCAGCAGCCAAGACAGGGTGGGCTATGGCTACACCTTC
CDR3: CASSQDRVGYGYTF

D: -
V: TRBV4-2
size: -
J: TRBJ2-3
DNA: TGTGCCAGCAGCCAAGACCTAGGTTTCACAGATACGCAGTATTTT
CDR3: CASSQDLGFTDTQYF

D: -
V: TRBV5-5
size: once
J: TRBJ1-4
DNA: TGTGCCAGCAGTTCTGTGACAGGAGAACTTGAAAAACTGTTTTTT
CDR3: CASSSVTGELEKLFF

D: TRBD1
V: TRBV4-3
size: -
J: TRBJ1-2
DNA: TGCGCCAGCAGTCCTTACAGGGGGACGGGCTACACCTTC
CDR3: CASSPYRGTGYTF

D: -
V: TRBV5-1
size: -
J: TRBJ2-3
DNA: TGCGCCAGCAGCTTAGACAATACAGCGCAGTATTTT
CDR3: CASSLDNTAQYF

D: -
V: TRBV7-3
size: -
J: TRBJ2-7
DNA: TGTGCCAGCAGCCCAGGTGGCGGGGGCAGTGAGCAGTACTTC
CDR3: CASSPGGGGSEQYF

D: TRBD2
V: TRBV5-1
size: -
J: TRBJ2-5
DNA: TGCGCCAGCAGCTTGCCTAGCGGGCAAGAGACCCAGTACTTC
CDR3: CASSLPSGQETQYF

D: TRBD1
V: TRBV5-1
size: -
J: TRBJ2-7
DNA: TGCGCCAGCAGCTACGGGACAGGGGACTCCTACGAGCAGTACTTC
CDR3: CASSYGTGDSYEQYF